What follows are 9 T cell receptor beta chains derived from one specimen sequenced in a study of tumor and adjacent non-tumor tissue in lung cancer. RNA was extracted from bulk tissue without any cell sorting. Three rounds of nested PCR, following a modified ARM-PCR protocol, produced the TCRbeta library. TCRdb called the multiplex PCR reads again in MiXCR, with one record for every CDR3 protein. Found here are 75,000 to 80,000 distinct CDR3 sequences, roughly 80% of them singletons; the top ten hold more than 10%. Source material: lung tumor tissue. These receptors came from a woman aged 50 to 60 with non-small cell lung cancer.

Turning to this clonotype: The germline gene is not matched at one end of the junction; a read error may be the cause. This sequence joins TRBV20-1 and TRBJ2-7; D unresolved. The CDR3 spans 13 residues. Germline CDR1 DFQATT, CDR2 SNEGSKA (reference sequence). CDR3 protein: CSASQLGVYKQYF. The CDR3 DNA reads as TGCAGTGCTAGCCAACTGGGCGTCTACAAGCAGTACTTC.

Details on this clonotype: An end of the junction differs from the germline gene, which may be a read error. The CDR3 reads CSAAGGLTKDMQYF. The CDR3 bases are TGCAGTGCGGCAGGCGGGCTGACTAAGGATATGCAGTATTTT. This rearrangement joins TRBV20-1 to TRBJ2-3; possibly TRBD2 for D (5 bases). The V gene's germline CDR1 is DFQATT and CDR2 SNEGSKA (reference sequence). The CDR3 loop spans 14 amino acids.

V usage is TRBV20-1 and J usage is TRBJ2-1, with TRBD1 matching over 12 bases. The length of the CDR3 is 14 residues. Germline values: CDR1 DFQATT, CDR2 SNEGSKA (reference sequence). The CDR3 is CIVPGTGGVYEQFF. CDR3 nucleotide sequence: TGCATTGTTCCCGGGACAGGGGGCGTATACGAGCAGTTCTTC.

In this sample, this clonotype turned up many times. This rearrangement joins TRBV16 to TRBJ2-7; D may correspond to TRBD1 or TRBD2 (5 bases each). There are 12 residues in the CDR3. Germline values: CDR1 KGHSY, CDR2 FQNENV. V was clipped by 4 bases and J by 4 bases, with 8 bases between them. The CDR3 protein is CASSPGRYEQYF. Written as DNA, the CDR3 is TGTGCCAGCAGCCCGGGACGGTACGAGCAGTACTTC.

J is TRBJ2-7 and V is TRBV29-1; D could derive from TRBD1 or TRBD2 (5 bases each). This CDR3 is 11 amino acids long. V lost 8 bases and J 7 bases, leaving 15 bases between the germline ends. Looked up from germline, CDR1 is SQVTM and CDR2 is ANQGSEA. The CDR3 loop is CSWRTRAEQYF. CDR3 nucleotide sequence: TGCAGCTGGAGGACAAGGGCTGAGCAGTACTTC.

This clonotype was detected ten times or more. The chain has TRBV5-5 and TRBJ1-3, with 7 bases fitting TRBD1. The CDR3 loop spans 15 amino acids. Germline CDR1 reads SGHKS; CDR2 reads YYEKEE (reference sequence). The J segment lost 4 bases and the V segment lost 2 bases, leaving 6 bases of the junction unmatched. Here the CDR3 DNA reads TGTGCCAGCAGCTTCGACAGGGCGAGAGGAAACACCATATATTTT. It specifies CASSFDRARGNTIYF.

A note on this clonotype: Given a much more abundant clone one base away, this may be a read error. The chain uses TRBV20-1 and TRBJ2-6, with no clear D. Germline V lookup: CDR1 DFQATT, CDR2 SNEGSKA (reference sequence). The CDR3 length is 11 residues. CDR3 sequence reads: CTAENANVLTF. CDR3 bases: TGCACTGCGGAAAATGCCAACGTCCTGACTTTC.

Comments on this clonotype: Here the CDR3 omits its conserved ending phenylalanine or tryptophan, so a read error is the likely source. The DNA is omitted, as the CDR3 cannot be located on it reliably, and the CDR3 follows TCRdb's listing. The CDR3 here is CASSLGWADTRYY. The chain uses TRBV11-2 and TRBJ2-3. Germline CDR1 is SGHAT and CDR2 is FQNNGV. The CDR3 region is 13 residues in length, termini included.

This clonotype was detected many times. The CDR3 is CASATRNTGELFF. DNA for the CDR3: TGTGCCAGCGCGACAAGGAACACCGGGGAGCTGTTTTTT. The rearrangement links TRBV6-5 to TRBJ2-2; D gene ambiguous. Germline CDR1 reads MNHEY; CDR2 reads SVGAGI. Trimming pared 8 bases from V and 1 base from J, leaving 8 bases between. The CDR3 consists of 13 residues.